The 2 T cell receptor beta chains below all came from one sample that was sequenced in a study of cytomegalovirus exposure and HLA in healthy donors. PCR amplification relied on 60 Vbeta primers (plus 13 Jbeta primers). Produced via immunoSEQ multiplex PCR; TCRdb's table is partial and in-frame only. This sample's table reports roughly 50,000 clones. Sequenced: PBMCs. Every receptor here comes from a woman aged 40 to 50 in good health and CMV-seronegative.

The CDR3 sequence: CASSMGRERSAEAFF. Here the CDR3 DNA reads TGTGCCAGTAGTATGGGTAGGGAGCGGAGCGCTGAAGCTTTCTTT. This chain joins TRBV19 and TRBJ1-1; unclear D gene. The CDR3 is 15 residues long. Trimming left V 3 bases short and J 6 bases short, with 17 bases between. Looked up from germline, CDR1 is LNHDA and CDR2 is SQIVND (reference sequence).

The chain employs TRBV7-2 and TRBJ1-5; D is undetermined. V was cut by 2 bases and J by 4 bases, with 12 bases left in between. This CDR3 region has 15 residues. Germline V gene data show CDR1 as SGHTA and CDR2 as FQGNSA. CDR3 sequence: CASSLSVDPNQPQHF. For the CDR3, the DNA is TGTGCCAGCAGCTTATCGGTCGATCCTAATCAGCCCCAGCATTTT.